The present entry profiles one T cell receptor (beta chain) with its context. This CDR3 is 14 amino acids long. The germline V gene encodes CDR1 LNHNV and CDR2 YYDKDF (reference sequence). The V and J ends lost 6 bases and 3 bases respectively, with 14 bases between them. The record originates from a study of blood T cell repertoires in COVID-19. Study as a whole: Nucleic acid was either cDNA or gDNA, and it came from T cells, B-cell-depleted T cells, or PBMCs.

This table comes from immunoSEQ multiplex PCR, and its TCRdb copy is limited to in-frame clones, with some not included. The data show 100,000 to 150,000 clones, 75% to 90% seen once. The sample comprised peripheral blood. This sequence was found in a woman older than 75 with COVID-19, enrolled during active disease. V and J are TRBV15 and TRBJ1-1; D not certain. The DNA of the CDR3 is TGTGCCACCAGGAGCGGTGGGAGATACACTGAAGCTTTCTTT. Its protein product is CATRSGGRYTEAFF.